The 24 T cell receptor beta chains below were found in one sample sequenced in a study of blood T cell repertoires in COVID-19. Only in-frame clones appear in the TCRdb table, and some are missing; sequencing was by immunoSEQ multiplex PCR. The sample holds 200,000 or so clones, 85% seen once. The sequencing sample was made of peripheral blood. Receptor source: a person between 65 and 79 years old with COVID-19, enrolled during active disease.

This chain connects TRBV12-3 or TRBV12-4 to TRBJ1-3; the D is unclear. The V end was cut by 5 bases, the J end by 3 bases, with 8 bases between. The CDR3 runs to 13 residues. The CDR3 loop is CASSLNSGNTIYF. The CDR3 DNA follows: TGTGCCAGCAGTCTAAACAGTGGAAACACCATATATTTT.

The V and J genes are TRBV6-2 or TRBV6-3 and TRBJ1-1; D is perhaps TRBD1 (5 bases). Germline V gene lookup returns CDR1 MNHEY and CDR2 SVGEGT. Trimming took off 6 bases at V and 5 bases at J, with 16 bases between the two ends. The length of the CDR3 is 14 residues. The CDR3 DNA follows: TGTGCCAGCAGCTTCAGGGTGACGAATACTGAAGCTTTCTTT. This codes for CASSFRVTNTEAFF.

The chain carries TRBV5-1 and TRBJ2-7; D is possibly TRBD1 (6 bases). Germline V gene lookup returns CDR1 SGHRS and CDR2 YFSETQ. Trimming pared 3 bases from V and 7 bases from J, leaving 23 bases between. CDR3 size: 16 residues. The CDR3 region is CASSSGAAMGAREQYF. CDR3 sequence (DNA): TGCGCCAGCAGCTCCGGAGCTGCGATGGGGGCGCGGGAGCAGTACTTC.

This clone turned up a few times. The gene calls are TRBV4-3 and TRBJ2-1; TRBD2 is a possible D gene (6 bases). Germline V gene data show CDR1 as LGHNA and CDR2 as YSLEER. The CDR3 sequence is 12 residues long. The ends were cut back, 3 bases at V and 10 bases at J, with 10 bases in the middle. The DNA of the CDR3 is TGCGCCAGCAGCCACTACCTAGCGGAGCAGTTCTTC. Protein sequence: CASSHYLAEQFF.

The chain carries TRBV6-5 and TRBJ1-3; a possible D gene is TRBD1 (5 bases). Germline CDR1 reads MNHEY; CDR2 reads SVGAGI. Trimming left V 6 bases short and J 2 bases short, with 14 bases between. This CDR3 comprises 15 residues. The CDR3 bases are TGTGCCAGCAGCCCAGGGACTTTGGCTGGAAACACCATATATTTT. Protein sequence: CASSPGTLAGNTIYF.

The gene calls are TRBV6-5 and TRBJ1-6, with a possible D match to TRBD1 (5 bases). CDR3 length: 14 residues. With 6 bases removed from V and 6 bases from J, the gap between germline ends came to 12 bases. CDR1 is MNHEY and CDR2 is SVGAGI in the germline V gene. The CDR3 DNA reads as TGTGCCAGCAGATTTCGACAGTTTAATTCACCCCTCCACTTT. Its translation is CASRFRQFNSPLHF.

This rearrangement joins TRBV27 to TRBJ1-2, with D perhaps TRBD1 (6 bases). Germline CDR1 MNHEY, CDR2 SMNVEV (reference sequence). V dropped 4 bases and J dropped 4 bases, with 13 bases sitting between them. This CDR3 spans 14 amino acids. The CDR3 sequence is CASSWGAGGYGYTF. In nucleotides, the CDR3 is TGTGCCAGCAGTTGGGGGGCGGGGGGCTATGGCTACACCTTC.

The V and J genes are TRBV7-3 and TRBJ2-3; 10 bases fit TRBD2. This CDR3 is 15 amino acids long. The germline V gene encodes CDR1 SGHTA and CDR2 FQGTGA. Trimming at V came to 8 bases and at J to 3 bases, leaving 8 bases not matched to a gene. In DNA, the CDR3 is TGTGCCAGCGCCATAGCGGGAGGTAGTACAGATACGCAGTATTTT. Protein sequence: CASAIAGGSTDTQYF. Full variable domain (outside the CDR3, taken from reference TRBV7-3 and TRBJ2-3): GAGVSQTPSNKVTEKGKYVELRCDPISGHTALYWYRQSLGQGPEFLIYFQGTGAADDSGLPNDRFFAVRPEGSVSTLKIQRTERGDSAVYLCASAIAGGSTDTQYFGPGTRLTVL.

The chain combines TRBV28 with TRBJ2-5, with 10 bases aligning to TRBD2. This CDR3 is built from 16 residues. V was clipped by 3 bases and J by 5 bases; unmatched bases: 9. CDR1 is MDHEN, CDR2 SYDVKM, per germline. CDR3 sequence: CASSFHGTSERETQYF. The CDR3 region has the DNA TGTGCCAGCAGTTTTCATGGGACTAGCGAAAGGGAGACCCAGTACTTC.

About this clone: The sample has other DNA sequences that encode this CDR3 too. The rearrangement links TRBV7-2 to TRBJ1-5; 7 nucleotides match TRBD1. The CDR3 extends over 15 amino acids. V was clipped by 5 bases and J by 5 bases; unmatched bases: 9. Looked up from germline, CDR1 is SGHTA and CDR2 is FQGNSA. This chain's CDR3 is CASSPGTAGDQPQHF. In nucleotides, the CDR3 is TGTGCCAGCAGCCCGGGGACAGCCGGCGATCAGCCCCAGCATTTT.

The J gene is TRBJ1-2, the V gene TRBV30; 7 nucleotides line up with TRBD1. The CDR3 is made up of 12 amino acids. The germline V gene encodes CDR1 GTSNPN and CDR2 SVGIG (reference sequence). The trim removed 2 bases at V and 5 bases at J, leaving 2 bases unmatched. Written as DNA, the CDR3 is TGTGCCTGGAGTCAGACAGGGTATGGCTACACCTTC. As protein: CAWSQTGYGYTF.

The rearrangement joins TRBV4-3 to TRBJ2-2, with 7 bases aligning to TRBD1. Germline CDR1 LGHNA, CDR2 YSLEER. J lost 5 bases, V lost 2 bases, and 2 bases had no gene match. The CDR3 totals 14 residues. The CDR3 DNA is TGCGCCAGCAGCCAACAGGACAGGACCGGGGAGCTGTTTTTT. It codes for CASSQQDRTGELFF.

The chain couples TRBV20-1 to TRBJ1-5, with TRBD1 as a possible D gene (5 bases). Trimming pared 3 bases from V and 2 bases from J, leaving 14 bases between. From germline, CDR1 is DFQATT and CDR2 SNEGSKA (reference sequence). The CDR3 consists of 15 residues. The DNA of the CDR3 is TGCAGTGCTAGTTGGGGGGGTGCGGGCAATCAGCCCCAGCATTTT. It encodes CSASWGGAGNQPQHF.

Here the CDR3 reads CASSATGMGEQYF. CDR3 bases: TGTGCCAGCAGTGCCACAGGGATGGGCGAGCAGTACTTC. The genes are TRBV12-3 or TRBV12-4 and TRBJ2-7, with D perhaps TRBD1 (6 bases). V was cut by 5 bases and J by 6 bases, with 14 bases left in between. This CDR3 is 13 amino acids long.

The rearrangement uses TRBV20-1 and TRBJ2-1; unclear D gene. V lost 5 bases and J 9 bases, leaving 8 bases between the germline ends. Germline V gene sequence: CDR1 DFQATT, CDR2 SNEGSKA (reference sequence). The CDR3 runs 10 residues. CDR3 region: CSARRSEQFF. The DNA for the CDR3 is TGCAGTGCTCGACGGAGTGAGCAGTTCTTC.

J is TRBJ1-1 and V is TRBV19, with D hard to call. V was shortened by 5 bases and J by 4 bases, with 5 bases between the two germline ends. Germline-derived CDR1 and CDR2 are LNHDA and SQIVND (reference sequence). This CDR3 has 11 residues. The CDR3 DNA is TGTGCCAGTAGTTTCTCCACTGAAGCTTTCTTT. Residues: CASSFSTEAFF.

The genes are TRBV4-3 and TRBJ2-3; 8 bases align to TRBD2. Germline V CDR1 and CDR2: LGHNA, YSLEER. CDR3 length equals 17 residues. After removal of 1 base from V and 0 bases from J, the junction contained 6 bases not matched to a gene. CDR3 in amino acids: CASSQGPGLVSTDTQYF. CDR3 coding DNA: TGCGCCAGCAGCCAAGGTCCGGGACTAGTGAGCACAGATACGCAGTATTTT.

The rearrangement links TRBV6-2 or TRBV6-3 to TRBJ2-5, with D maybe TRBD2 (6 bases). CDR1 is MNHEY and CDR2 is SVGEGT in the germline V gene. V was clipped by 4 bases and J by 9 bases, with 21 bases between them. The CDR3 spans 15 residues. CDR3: CASSFPGQPGRSQYF. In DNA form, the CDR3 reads TGTGCCAGCAGTTTCCCCGGGCAGCCGGGGAGGTCCCAGTACTTC.

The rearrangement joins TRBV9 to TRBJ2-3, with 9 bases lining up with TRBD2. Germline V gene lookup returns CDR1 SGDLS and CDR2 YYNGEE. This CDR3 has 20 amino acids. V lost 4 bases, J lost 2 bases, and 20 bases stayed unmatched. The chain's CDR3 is CASSPRPPSGLARYTDTQYF. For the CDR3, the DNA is TGTGCCAGCAGCCCCCGACCCCCCTCCGGACTAGCGAGATACACAGATACGCAGTATTTT.

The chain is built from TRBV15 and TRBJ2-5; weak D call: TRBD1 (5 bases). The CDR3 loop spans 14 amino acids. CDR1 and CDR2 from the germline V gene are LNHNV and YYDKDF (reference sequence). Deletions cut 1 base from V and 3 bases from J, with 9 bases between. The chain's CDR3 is CATSRVGREETQYF. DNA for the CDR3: TGTGCCACCAGCAGAGTCGGCAGGGAAGAGACCCAGTACTTC.

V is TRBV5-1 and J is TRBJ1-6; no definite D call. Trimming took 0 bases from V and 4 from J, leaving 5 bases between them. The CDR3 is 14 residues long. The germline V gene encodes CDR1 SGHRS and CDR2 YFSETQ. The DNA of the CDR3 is TGCGCCAGCAGCTTGGAACAGTATAATTCACCCCTCCACTTT. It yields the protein CASSLEQYNSPLHF. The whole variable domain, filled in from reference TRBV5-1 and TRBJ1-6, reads KAGVTQTPRYLIKTRGQQVTLSCSPISGHRSVSWYQQTPGQGLQFLFEYFSETQRNKGNFPGRFSGRQFSNSRSEMNVSTLELGDSALYLCASSLEQYNSPLHFGNGTRLTVT.

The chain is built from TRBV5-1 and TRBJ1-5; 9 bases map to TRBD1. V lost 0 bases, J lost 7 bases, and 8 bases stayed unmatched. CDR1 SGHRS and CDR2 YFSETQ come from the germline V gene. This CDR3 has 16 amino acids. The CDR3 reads CASSLGDRGLEQPQHF. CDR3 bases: TGCGCCAGCAGCTTGGGAGACAGGGGGTTGGAGCAGCCCCAGCATTTT.

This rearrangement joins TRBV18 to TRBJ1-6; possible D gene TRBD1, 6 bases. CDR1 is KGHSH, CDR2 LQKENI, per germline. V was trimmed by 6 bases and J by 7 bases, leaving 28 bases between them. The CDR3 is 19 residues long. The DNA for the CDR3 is TGTGCCAGCTCCCCCTCCCGACCACAGGGTGGAACGCGAAATTCACCCCTCCACTTT. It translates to CASSPSRPQGGTRNSPLHF.

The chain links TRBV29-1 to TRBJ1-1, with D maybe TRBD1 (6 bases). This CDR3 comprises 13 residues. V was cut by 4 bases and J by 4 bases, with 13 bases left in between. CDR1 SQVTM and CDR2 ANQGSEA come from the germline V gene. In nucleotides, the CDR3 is TGCAGCGTTGTTTCAGGGGTAGGCACTGAAGCTTTCTTT. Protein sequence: CSVVSGVGTEAFF.